One T cell receptor beta chain is described in this entry. Its antigen remains unknown. Trimming removed 6 bases from V and 0 bases from J, with 15 bases in between. The CDR3 is 16 amino acids. CDR1 is MGHDK, CDR2 SYGVNS, per germline. These data come from a study of T cells in tuberculosis. Looking at the study overall: This South African cohort compared adolescents with or without latent tuberculosis against adults with active tuberculosis. Study results and caveats: The TCR-beta difference was not significant; alpha differences partly reflected length.

Profiled with immunoSEQ multiplex PCR; TCRdb holds only in-frame clones, not every one. The repertoire holds 45,000 or so clones, with nearly 95% as singletons. Unsorted cryopreserved PBMC were sequenced, averaging about 93,000 T cells per clinical donor. The clonotype comes from a donor aged 10-29 years with latent tuberculosis or without tuberculosis infection. This chain connects TRBV25-1 to TRBJ1-3, with D perhaps matching TRBD1 (6 bases). The sample was PBMCs. The CDR3 bases are TGTGCCAGCAGGCCTACAGGGACCCACTCTGGAAACACCATATATTTT. The encoded protein is CASRPTGTHSGNTIYF.